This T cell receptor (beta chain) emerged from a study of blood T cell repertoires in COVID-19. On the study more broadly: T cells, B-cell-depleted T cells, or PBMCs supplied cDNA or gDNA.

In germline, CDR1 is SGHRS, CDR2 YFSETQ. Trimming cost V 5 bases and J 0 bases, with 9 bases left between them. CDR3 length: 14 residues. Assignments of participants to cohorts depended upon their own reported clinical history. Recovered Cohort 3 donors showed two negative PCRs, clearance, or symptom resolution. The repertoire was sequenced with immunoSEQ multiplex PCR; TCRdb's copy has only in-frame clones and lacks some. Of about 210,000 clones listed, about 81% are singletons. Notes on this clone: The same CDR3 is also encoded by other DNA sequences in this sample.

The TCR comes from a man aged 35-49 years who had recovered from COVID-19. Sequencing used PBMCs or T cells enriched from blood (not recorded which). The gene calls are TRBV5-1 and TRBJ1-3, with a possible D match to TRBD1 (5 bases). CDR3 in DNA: TGCGCCAGCAGATCGGGGGGCTCTGGAAACACCATATATTTT. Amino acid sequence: CASRSGGSGNTIYF.